This T cell receptor (beta chain) stems from a study of blood T cell repertoires in COVID-19. Background on the study: Samples of COVID-19 (acute and convalescent) were obtained from the United States, Italy and Spain. PBMCs, B-cell-depleted T cells, or T cells were the source of the cDNA or gDNA that made up the material.

CDR1 and CDR2 from the germline V gene are SQVTM and ANQGSEA. V was cut by 2 bases and J by 2 bases, with 6 bases left in between. The CDR3 runs 12 residues. Authors' data handling: Quantification of nucleated cells was approximated via reference gene primer amplification. Profiled with immunoSEQ multiplex PCR; TCRdb holds only in-frame clones, not every one. V and J calls and clone size are as listed in that table; D and trimming were resolved from the DNA. Among approximately 270,000 clones, about 89% were seen once, and the ten largest hold more than 0.75%. This TCR came from a man aged 25-45 years with acute or convalescent COVID-19. The chain uses TRBV29-1 and TRBJ1-1; D ambiguous. The specimen was peripheral blood. This CDR3 reads CSVENRNTEAFF. The DNA for the CDR3 is TGCAGCGTTGAAAACAGAAACACTGAAGCTTTCTTT.